This T cell receptor (beta chain) emerged from a study of T cells after yellow fever vaccination (dated by TCRdb to the late 2010s). With respect to the entire study: Using CD3, CD45RA, CCR7 and CD95 staining, memory subsets (EM, EMRA, CM and Tscm) were sorted on a BD FACS Aria III. The SMART-Seq v4 Ultra Low Input RNA kit was used to prepare libraries from fractions with low cell numbers. To follow T-cell clones before and after primary and booster YFV17D yellow fever vaccination, bulk TCR alpha and beta repertoires were sequenced over time. The cohort comprised two healthy male donors, one aged 18 to 29 and one aged 30 to 40 years. Blood samples were taken at several timepoints before and after primary and secondary immunization, and bulk PBMC replicates and cell subsets were isolated. Memory subsets were sorted on days 0, 15 and 45 and at 18 months after primary vaccination, and on days 0, 15 and 45 after the 30-year booster. What the research found in general, with its limitations: A small share of clonotypes occurred in both CD4 and CD8 compartments, likely arising from convergent recombination. The secondary T-cell response was found to be weaker but faster than the primary response, with a peak reached on day 5 rather than on day 15. Because the study included only a couple of donors, the extent to which the findings can be generalized is limited. Computational filtering was required because FACS-sorted repertoires could contain abundant contaminating clonotypes from the bulk population. On day 0, almost all vaccine-responding clonotypes were found to be below detection in the sorted memory subsets. After the booster, most of the clones that had expanded following primary vaccination were detected again (approximately 95% of CD4 and around 90% of CD8), which suggests that memory was broadly maintained.

This clonotype has a handful of counts. There are no base qualities to consult, and no much larger clone falls within one base. The CDR3 starts with the cysteine, ends with the phenylalanine, and has 13 residues. Here the CDR3 DNA is all that survives: 39 bases in frame from base 1. Here V drops 5 bases and J drops 2 bases, and the junction holds 1 base not matched to any gene. Looking up the germline V gene (reference sequence) yields CDR1 DFQATT and CDR2 SNEGSKA. What this sample's treatment or condition label stands for: live attenuated yellow fever vaccine strain. PBMCs were isolated from peripheral blood using a standard Ficoll-Paque protocol. RNA from sorted memory subsets was extracted with the RNeasy Micro Kit. This sample was sequenced with an Illumina NovaSeq 6000. TCR cDNA was made using 5'RACE template switching, a step that added a universal primer site and unique molecular identifiers. Priming of cDNA synthesis was performed from both the TCR alpha and TCR beta constant segments. Two PCR steps were used to amplify libraries, with sample barcodes and sequencing adapters being added in the second step. Libraries were sequenced on Illumina HiSeq 2500 (2x100 bp) or NovaSeq (2x150 bp). The paper's processing steps were these. MIGEC was used to demultiplex reads and collapse the reads into UMI consensus sequences, and MiXCR was used for V(D)J alignment. Using edgeR on replicate PBMC samples, clonotypes were called vaccine-responding if FDR was below 0.01 and the log2 fold change was above 5 up to day 15. Each bulk clonotype received a CD4 or CD8 identity based on whether the sequenced CD4 or CD8 repertoire contained that clonotype at higher abundance. To estimate how each clone was distributed across memory phenotypes, clonotype frequencies in memory subsets were weighted by FACS-sorted cell numbers. TCRdb reanalyzed the raw reads on its own, using fastp at Q25 for trimming and MiXCR for clone calling, and kept in-frame beta chains. Every distinct CDR3 protein forms one entry, paired with its most common genes and DNA. TCRdb, not the authors, supplied the V and J calls. Here the sample has around 56,000 distinct CDR3 sequences; about 5.6% occur a single time. Together, the top ten hold 31% of the sample.

The receptor was derived from a man between 18 and 35 years old who received the YFV17D yellow fever vaccine. The chain was built from TRBV20-1 and TRBJ1-2; TRBD1 lines up with 11 middle nucleotides. The sequencing used PBMCs, either bulk or a sorted T-cell subset (CD4+, CD8+, memory, or dextramer-sorted; not recorded which), collected on the day of the yellow fever booster vaccination. CDR3 reads: CSAGDRGNYGYTF. The DNA is TGCAGTGCTGGGGACAGGGGGAACTATGGCTACACCTTC.